This is a list of T cell receptor beta chains from one sample in a study. Sequencing was performed with immunoSEQ multiplex PCR; in TCRdb, only in-frame clones are kept and a portion is missing. The sample lists about 50,000 clones, 80% to 95% occurring once. Sequencing was carried out using PBMCs. Receptors were obtained from a man aged 35-49 years with rheumatoid arthritis. The CDR3 runs from the conserved cysteine through the conserved F or W. A D gene is named only where the DNA matches it firmly. The size of a clone is reported for some rows only, either as once, few or many, or as a class for expanded clones.

J gene | V gene | clone size | CDR3 length | D gene | CDR3 protein | CDR3 DNA
TRBJ1-6 | TRBV4-3 | . | 14 | . | CASSDQVRDSPLHF | TGCGCCAGCAGCGACCAGGTTAGGGACTCACCCCTCCACTTT
TRBJ2-3 | TRBV7-2 | . | 16 | TRBD1 | CASSGRRQGAPDTQYF | TGTGCCAGCAGCGGACGGCGCCAGGGGGCCCCAGATACGCAGTATTTT
TRBJ2-7 | TRBV30 | . | 14 | . | CAWSEAGQVYEQYF | TGTGCCTGGAGTGAGGCGGGCCAGGTCTACGAGCAGTACTTC
TRBJ2-1 | TRBV9 | . | 11 | . | CASSPDNEQFF | TGTGCCAGCAGCCCAGACAATGAGCAGTTCTTC
TRBJ2-2 | TRBV11-2 | few | 14 | . | CASSLGGTTGELFF | TGTGCCAGCAGCTTAGGGGGAACCACCGGGGAGCTGTTTTTT
TRBJ1-6 | TRBV28 | . | 14 | TRBD1 | CATDLNRGITPLHF | TGTGCCACCGATCTTAACAGGGGGATCACACCCCTCCACTTT
TRBJ2-2 | TRBV20-1 | . | 19 | TRBD2 | CSASSGTSGRYPNTGELFF | TGCAGTGCTAGTTCCGGGACTAGCGGGAGGTACCCGAACACCGGGGAGCTGTTTTTT
TRBJ2-1 | TRBV3-1/TRBV3-2 | . | 17 | . | CASSQDGSLSGYNEQFF | TGTGCCAGCAGCCAAGATGGGAGTCTCTCGGGCTACAATGAGCAGTTCTTC
TRBJ1-1 | TRBV12-3/TRBV12-4 | . | 13 | . | CASSLAGGPEAFF | TGTGCCAGCAGTTTAGCGGGGGGTCCAGAAGCTTTCTTT
TRBJ1-1 | TRBV27 | . | 17 | . | CASSLRSTPGLNTEAFF | TGTGCCAGCAGTTTAAGGAGTACCCCAGGTCTGAACACTGAAGCTTTCTTT
TRBJ1-5 | TRBV30 | . | 12 | . | CAWRYAGGPQHF | TGTGCCTGGAGATACGCCGGGGGGCCCCAGCATTTT
TRBJ1-2 | TRBV18 | once | 17 | TRBD1 | CASSPMTGGVSNYGYTF | TGTGCCAGCTCACCAATGACAGGGGGGGTTTCTAACTATGGCTACACCTTC
TRBJ2-5 | TRBV27 | . | 13 | . | CASSIRVGETQYF | TGTGCCAGCAGTATCCGCGTAGGGGAGACCCAGTACTTC
TRBJ2-7 | TRBV2 | once | 14 | TRBD2 | CASKAGDLYYEQYF | TGTGCCAGCAAAGCGGGAGACCTCTACTACGAGCAGTACTTC
TRBJ1-1 | TRBV20-1 | . | 11 | . | CSAKGATEAFF | TGCAGTGCTAAAGGGGCCACTGAAGCTTTCTTT
TRBJ1-5 | TRBV6-5 | . | 11 | . | CASGTSGPQHF | TGTGCCAGCGGCACGTCAGGGCCCCAGCATTTT
TRBJ1-1 | TRBV7-9 | once | 13 | . | CASSPPTVAEAFF | TGTGCCAGCTCCCCACCTACAGTTGCTGAAGCTTTCTTT
TRBJ1-5 | TRBV27 | few | 17 | TRBD1 | CASSRQGARSSNQPQHF | TGTGCCAGCAGTCGACAGGGGGCGCGTTCAAGCAATCAGCCCCAGCATTTT
TRBJ2-6 | TRBV18 | . | 17 | . | CASSPAGQNSGANVLTF | TGTGCCAGCTCACCTGCGGGACAGAACTCTGGGGCCAACGTCCTGACTTTC
TRBJ2-3 | TRBV2 | . | 13 | . | CASSVRVTDTQYF | TGTGCCAGCAGTGTTAGGGTCACAGATACGCAGTATTTT
TRBJ1-1 | TRBV28 | . | 13 | . | CASSFRLNTEAFF | TGTGCCAGCAGTTTTAGGTTGAACACTGAAGCTTTCTTT
TRBJ1-2 | TRBV5-1 | . | 16 | TRBD1 | CASSPLPGQGTYGYTF | TGCGCCAGCAGCCCCTTACCGGGACAGGGAACCTATGGCTACACCTTC
TRBJ2-3 | TRBV7-6 | . | 16 | TRBD2 | CASSPRLAGSTDTQYF | TGTGCCAGCAGCCCAAGACTAGCGGGAAGCACAGATACGCAGTATTTT
TRBJ2-5 | TRBV5-6 | . | 13 | . | CASSLGGTETQYF | TGTGCCAGCAGCTTGGGGGGTACAGAGACCCAGTACTTC
TRBJ2-4 | TRBV29-1 | . | 14 | TRBD2 | CSVEASGGKNIQYF | TGCAGCGTTGAAGCTAGCGGGGGGAAAAACATTCAGTACTTC
TRBJ1-1 | TRBV5-4 | . | 13 | . | CASSLNTPTEAFF | TGTGCCAGCAGCTTGAACACACCCACTGAAGCTTTCTTT
TRBJ2-7 | TRBV7-2 | . | 15 | . | CASSLAPGVSYEQYF | TGTGCCAGCAGCTTAGCGCCGGGAGTTTCCTACGAGCAGTACTTC
TRBJ2-5 | TRBV6-5 | . | 16 | TRBD2 | CASSYGLAGLQETQYF | TGTGCCAGCAGTTACGGACTAGCGGGACTTCAGGAGACCCAGTACTTC
TRBJ1-2 | TRBV30 | . | 13 | . | CAWSEGGPYGYTF | TGTGCCTGGAGTGAAGGGGGGCCCTATGGCTACACCTTC
TRBJ1-4 | TRBV24-1 | . | 13 | . | CATSDVRGNELFF | TGTGCCACCAGTGATGTGAGAGGGAACGAACTGTTTTTT
TRBJ2-1 | TRBV19 | . | 16 | TRBD2 | CASSIWDGGAYNEQFF | TGTGCCAGTAGTATCTGGGACGGGGGGGCGTACAATGAGCAGTTCTTC
TRBJ1-1 | TRBV7-9 | . | 15 | TRBD1 | CASSLRTGLYTEAFF | TGTGCCAGCAGCCTTAGGACAGGGCTGTATACTGAAGCTTTCTTT
TRBJ1-5 | TRBV11-2 | . | 12 | . | CASSLGGGPQHF | TGTGCCAGCAGCTTAGGAGGGGGGCCCCAGCATTTT
TRBJ1-6 | TRBV7-9 | . | 13 | . | CASSLGLNSPLHF | TGTGCCAGCAGCCTGGGACTCAATTCACCCCTCCACTTT
TRBJ2-7 | TRBV7-2 | . | 13 | . | CASSLEVVTEQYF | TGTGCCAGCAGCTTAGAAGTAGTAACGGAGCAGTACTTC
TRBJ1-2 | TRBV12-5 | . | 14 | . | CASGLVPYNYGYTF | TGTGCTAGTGGTTTGGTTCCTTATAACTATGGCTACACCTTC
TRBJ1-1 | TRBV28 | once | 15 | TRBD1 | CASRLRDRVNTEAFF | TGTGCCAGCAGACTCCGGGACAGGGTGAACACTGAAGCTTTCTTT
TRBJ1-1 | TRBV7-9 | . | 14 | . | CASSHTGSYTEAFF | TGTGCCAGCAGTCATACAGGGTCCTACACTGAAGCTTTCTTT
TRBJ1-1 | TRBV28 | . | 14 | . | CASSRKGVNTEAFF | TGTGCCAGCAGTCGCAAGGGGGTGAACACTGAAGCTTTCTTT
TRBJ2-1 | TRBV6-4 | . | 16 | . | CASSDSEGGPREEQFF | TGTGCCAGCAGTGACTCAGAGGGGGGGCCCAGGGAGGAGCAGTTCTTC
TRBJ2-7 | TRBV7-2 | . | 15 | TRBD1 | CASSFKPGQGYEQYF | TGTGCCAGCAGCTTTAAACCGGGACAGGGGTACGAGCAGTACTTC
TRBJ2-3 | TRBV3-1/TRBV3-2 | . | 16 | TRBD2 | CASSQGLAGGTDTQYF | TGTGCCAGCAGCCAGGGGCTAGCGGGGGGTACAGATACGCAGTATTTT
TRBJ1-1 | TRBV11-2 | . | 14 | . | CASSFPQLSTEAFF | TGTGCCAGCAGCTTTCCGCAGTTGTCCACTGAAGCTTTCTTT
TRBJ1-5 | TRBV27 | . | 15 | . | CASSARAGSNQPQHF | TGTGCCAGCAGTGCACGAGCGGGTAGCAATCAGCCCCAGCATTTT
TRBJ2-7 | TRBV12-3/TRBV12-4 | . | 13 | . | CASSFYSAYEQYF | TGTGCCAGCAGTTTTTACAGCGCATACGAGCAGTACTTC
TRBJ2-3 | TRBV6-6 | . | 15 | TRBD1 | CASSYLGQVTDTQYF | TGTGCCAGCAGTTACCTGGGACAGGTCACAGATACGCAGTATTTT
TRBJ2-1 | TRBV7-8 | medium-sized | 14 | TRBD2 | CASSGGSFDNEQFF | TGTGCCAGCTCTGGCGGGAGTTTCGACAATGAGCAGTTCTTC
TRBJ2-7 | TRBV18 | once | 15 | . | CASSPGVEGTYEQYF | TGTGCCAGCTCACCCGGGGTCGAAGGCACCTACGAGCAGTACTTC
TRBJ2-7 | TRBV30 | . | 14 | . | CAWSVGSAAYEQYF | TGTGCCTGGAGTGTCGGTAGCGCGGCCTACGAGCAGTACTTC
TRBJ2-3 | TRBV10-2 | . | 15 | . | CASSERTDSTDTQYF | TGCGCCAGCAGTGAACGGACGGATAGCACAGATACGCAGTATTTT
TRBJ2-7 | TRBV30 | . | 15 | . | CAWSVRYRVSYEQYF | TGTGCCTGGAGTGTACGGTACAGGGTCTCCTACGAGCAGTACTTC
TRBJ1-5 | TRBV30 | . | 14 | . | CAWTSDLSNQPQHF | TGTGCCTGGACCTCGGACCTTAGCAATCAGCCCCAGCATTTT
TRBJ2-1 | TRBV5-8 | . | 14 | TRBD2 | CASSLVGGVNEQFF | TGTGCCAGCAGCTTGGTTGGGGGGGTCAATGAGCAGTTCTTC
TRBJ2-3 | TRBV12-5 | . | 11 | . | CASGYGDTQYF | TGTGCTAGTGGTTATGGAGATACGCAGTATTTT
TRBJ2-1 | TRBV7-3 | . | 14 | TRBD2 | CASSWGLAGNEQFF | TGTGCCAGCAGCTGGGGACTAGCCGGCAATGAGCAGTTCTTC